Presented here are 19 T cell receptor beta chains from one specimen sequenced in a study of shared clonotypes between healthy human individuals (dated by TCRdb to 2019 to 2021). The protocol used for the library was the immunoSEQ multiplex PCR assay. TCRdb's version of the immuneACCESS table is confined to in-frame rearrangements and falls short of the full clone set. An unresolved V gene accounts for under half of the shortfall where checked; the remainder is of unknown origin. This sample is represented by about 590,000 clones; roughly 95% of them were singletons. The ten largest clones add up to 0.11% of the sample. For the CD8 naive samples, CD45RO-negative cells were positively selected for CCR7, yielding a CD45RA+CCR7+ population from which TemRA cells were excluded. Sequenced: naive CD8+ T cells sorted from blood. Per the publication, the cell subset or site label means: CD45RA+CCR7+. These receptors were obtained from a woman aged 30 to 39 in good health.

The V call is TRBV5-1, the J call TRBJ2-1; 10 bases are a match to TRBD2. In germline, CDR1 is SGHRS, CDR2 YFSETQ. The CDR3 runs 16 residues. Unmatched junction bases numbered 8, after V lost 4 bases and J lost 4 bases. Here the CDR3 reads CASSGLLAGTYNEQFF. The CDR3 nucleotides read TGCGCCAGCAGCGGACTACTAGCGGGAACGTACAATGAGCAGTTCTTC. Filled out from reference TRBV5-1 and TRBJ2-1, the complete variable domain reads KAGVTQTPRYLIKTRGQQVTLSCSPISGHRSVSWYQQTPGQGLQFLFEYFSETQRNKGNFPGRFSGRQFSNSRSEMNVSTLELGDSALYLCASSGLLAGTYNEQFFGPGTRLTVL.

V gene TRBV2 combines with J gene TRBJ1-4; D remains ambiguous. The V and J ends lost 2 bases and 8 bases respectively, with 12 bases between them. Germline V gene data show CDR1 as SNHLY and CDR2 as FYNNEI. The CDR3 is 14 amino acids. The CDR3 loop reads CASSEYGPGEKLFF. The DNA of the CDR3 is TGTGCCAGCAGTGAATATGGGCCTGGGGAAAAACTGTTTTTT. Drawing the rest from reference TRBV2 and TRBJ1-4, the complete variable domain is EPEVTQTPSHQVTQMGQEVILRCVPISNHLYFYWYRQILGQKVEFLVSFYNNEISEKSEIFDDQFSVERPDGSNFTLKIRSTKLEDSAMYFCASSEYGPGEKLFFGSGTQLSVL.

In DNA, the CDR3 is TGTGCCAGCAGCCACCTGGGGACTGAAGCTTTCTTT. This translates into CASSHLGTEAFF. The chain couples TRBV14 to TRBJ1-1; D is uncertain. The CDR3 runs to 12 residues. Trimming pared 3 bases from V and 5 bases from J, leaving 7 bases between. Germline V lookup: CDR1 SGHDN, CDR2 FVKESK.

The CDR3 sequence: CASSSRTGGNQPQHF. In DNA, the CDR3 is TGTGCCAGCAGCAGCCGGACAGGGGGAAATCAGCCCCAGCATTTT. This chain connects TRBV13 to TRBJ1-5, with 10 bases fitting TRBD1. J gave up 4 bases and V 5 bases, and 5 bases lay outside the gene matches. This CDR3 is 15 amino acids long. From germline, CDR1 is PRHDT and CDR2 FYEKMQ (reference sequence).

This clone has just one count. The CDR3 coding sequence is TGTGCCACCAGCAGAGTGGGGCAAAACTATGGCTACACCTTC. Protein sequence: CATSRVGQNYGYTF. The chain uses TRBV15 and TRBJ1-2; possible D gene TRBD1, 5 bases. V was pared by 1 base and J by 2 bases, with 8 bases between. The CDR3 is made up of 14 amino acids. Germline CDR1 and CDR2: LNHNV and YYDKDF (reference sequence).

The chain is built from TRBV10-2 and TRBJ2-1; 7 nucleotides line up with TRBD2. Trimming took 10 bases from V and 3 from J; bases not matched to a gene: 6. Germline CDR1 WSHSY, CDR2 SAAADI. The CDR3 has 13 residues. DNA for the CDR3: TGCGCCACACAGACTAGCCTCTACAATGAGCAGTTCTTC. It codes for CATQTSLYNEQFF.

The chain is built from TRBV27 and TRBJ2-7; the match to TRBD1 covers 10 bases. V lost 5 bases, J lost 5 bases, and 6 bases stayed unmatched. Germline V lookup: CDR1 MNHEY, CDR2 SMNVEV (reference sequence). This CDR3 is 14 amino acids long. Here the CDR3 DNA reads TGTGCCAGCAGTCCCCGGGGGACAGGGGACGAGCAGTACTTC. This gives the protein CASSPRGTGDEQYF.

This rearrangement joins TRBV18 to TRBJ1-1, with 9 bases that match TRBD1. CDR3 length: 13 residues. The V segment lost 5 bases and the J segment 5 bases; nucleotides outside the gene matches: 3. CDR1 and CDR2 (germline): KGHSH, LQKENI. For the CDR3, the DNA is TGTGCCAGCTCATCGACAGGGGGGACTGAAGCTTTCTTT. It specifies CASSSTGGTEAFF.

V gene TRBV28 combines with J gene TRBJ2-7; D may be TRBD1 (5 bases). The CDR3 is 13 residues long. The V end was cut by 7 bases, the J end by 4 bases, with 14 bases between. CDR1 is MDHEN and CDR2 is SYDVKM in the germline V gene. CDR3 sequence: CASKSPGAYEQYF. CDR3 DNA sequence: TGTGCCAGCAAATCGCCTGGGGCTTACGAGCAGTACTTC.

The rearrangement links TRBV5-4 to TRBJ1-2, with a weak D call TRBD1 (6 bases). The CDR3 covers 15 residues. Germline CDR1 SGHNT, CDR2 YYREEE (reference sequence). Trimming pared 0 bases from V and 0 bases from J, leaving 9 bases between. Written as DNA, the CDR3 is TGTGCCAGCAGCTTGGGGGGGCCCTCTAACTATGGCTACACCTTC. Its translation: CASSLGGPSNYGYTF.

The rearrangement joins TRBV6-5 to TRBJ2-7, with 12 bases aligning to TRBD2. Germline lookup yields CDR1 MNHEY and CDR2 SVGAGI. CDR3 size: 15 residues. V was pared by 4 bases and J by 9 bases, with 10 bases of the junction left unmatched. The CDR3 region has the DNA TGTGCCAGCAGTTTTAGTTCTAGCGGGAGGGTGGTGCAGTACTTC. Translated: CASSFSSSGRVVQYF.

The rearrangement links TRBV7-9 to TRBJ2-7; D may match TRBD1 or TRBD2 (5 bases each). There are 15 residues in the CDR3. Per the germline V gene, CDR1 is SEHNR and CDR2 is FQNEAQ (reference sequence). V lost 1 base and J lost 2, with 12 bases in between. In DNA form, the CDR3 reads TGTGCCAGCAGCTTAGGAATGGGACCGACCTACGAGCAGTACTTC. Residues: CASSLGMGPTYEQYF.

The chain recombines TRBV28 with TRBJ2-3, with TRBD2 matching 13 bases. The CDR3 extends over 21 amino acids. V shed 5 bases and J 0 bases; nucleotides not matched to a gene: 17. Germline V gene sequence: CDR1 MDHEN, CDR2 SYDVKM. The CDR3 region has the DNA TGTGCCAGCAGTATAGGACTAGCGGGAGAGCTAGTCCCTCCGAGCACAGATACGCAGTATTTT. This codes for CASSIGLAGELVPPSTDTQYF.

The gene calls are TRBV7-9 and TRBJ2-3; D ambiguous. Per germline, CDR1 SEHNR and CDR2 FQNEAQ (reference sequence). This CDR3 region has 13 residues. Trimming pared 1 base from V and 7 bases from J, leaving 9 bases between. The CDR3 loop reads CASSLGVEHTQYF. The DNA for the CDR3 is TGTGCCAGCAGCTTAGGAGTGGAGCATACGCAGTATTTT.

V is TRBV7-2 and J is TRBJ1-5; perhaps TRBD1 as D (6 bases). V was shortened by 5 bases and J by 7 bases, with 15 bases between the two germline ends. Germline CDR1 reads SGHTA; CDR2 reads FQGNSA. This CDR3 spans 14 amino acids. Written as DNA, the CDR3 is TGTGCCAGCAGCGTCACGGGGGCGGGACAGCCCCAGCATTTT. Amino acids: CASSVTGAGQPQHF.

This chain connects TRBV18 to TRBJ2-7, with D unclear. The V and J ends lost 5 bases and 3 bases respectively, with 17 bases between them. Germline assignment: CDR1 KGHSH and CDR2 LQKENI. This CDR3 region has 15 residues. The CDR3 spells CASSSQKRPLYEQYF. In nucleotides, the CDR3 is TGTGCCAGCTCATCCCAGAAAAGGCCTCTCTACGAGCAGTACTTC.

The J gene is TRBJ2-2, the V gene TRBV5-1; 7 bases line up with TRBD2. The CDR3 contains 15 residues. CDR1 is SGHRS, CDR2 YFSETQ, per germline. Trimming took 3 bases from V and 3 from J; bases not matched to a gene: 5. CDR3 residues: CASSSGEGDTGELFF. The CDR3 DNA sequence: TGCGCCAGCAGCTCGGGGGAGGGAGACACCGGGGAGCTGTTTTTT.

This chain links TRBV6-6 with TRBJ2-5; tentatively, D is TRBD1 or TRBD2 (5 bases each). V was pared by 6 bases and J by 2 bases, with 13 bases between. Germline V gene data show CDR1 as MNHNY and CDR2 as SVGAGI (reference sequence). The CDR3 contains 14 residues. Here the CDR3 reads CASRPGTPQETQYF. The DNA of the CDR3 is TGTGCCAGCAGGCCCGGGACCCCGCAAGAGACCCAGTACTTC.

The chain recombines TRBV7-6 with TRBJ2-7; 7 bases agree with TRBD1. After removal of 5 bases from V and 6 bases from J, the junction contained 10 bases not matched to a gene. Looked up from germline, CDR1 is SGHVS and CDR2 is FNYEAQ. The CDR3 has 14 residues. The CDR3 nucleotides are TGTGCCAGCAGCACCACAGGGGAAGGTGCCGAGCAGTACTTC. It is translated as CASSTTGEGAEQYF.